This record concerns one T cell receptor beta chain sequence. Antigen specificity is unknown. The sample is drawn from a study of T cell repertoires in cytomegalovirus infection. Study-wide context: Both a matching HLA type and CMV infection were indicated by public TCR beta signatures.

Findings and limits, study-wide: HLA-C-restricted CMV-specific TCR beta clonotypes were dominant in the ex vivo response. Carriers of CMV and the relevant HLA type were discriminated by public TCR beta frequency.

Germline V CDR1 and CDR2: PRHDT, FYEKMQ (reference sequence). V lost 0 bases to trimming and J lost 7 bases, with 15 bases between them. This CDR3 is 15 amino acids long. TCRdb recomputed calls from the reads with MiXCR, one row per CDR3 protein. The sample holds 250,000 or so distinct CDR3 sequences, around 15% seen once. The V call is TRBV13, the J call TRBJ1-2; D gene unclear. Sequencing was done on a sample of CD8+ T cells from PBMCs. The TCR was taken from a human donor in good health (CMV status not recorded). Some clones in this sample may be carry-over from other donors' samples. Here the CDR3 reads CASSLGVSPSPGYTF. The CDR3 coding sequence is TGTGCCAGCAGCTTAGGCGTTTCCCCGTCCCCTGGCTACACCTTC.